The T cell receptor (beta chain) under discussion was sequenced for a study of vaccination effects on CD4 cells after COVID-19. The table came from immunoSEQ multiplex PCR; TCRdb's copy has only in-frame clones and leaves some out. The sample carries tens of thousands of clones, roughly 80% recorded once. Germline trimming cut 0 bases from V and 6 bases from J; bases unmatched to any gene: 5. CDR1 is SGDLS, CDR2 YYNGEE, per germline. The CDR3 is 16 residues long. Under the ViraFEST assay, PBMC were stimulated with viral peptide pools so that antigen-specific CD4+ T cells expanded. Sequencing was performed afterwards. When less than 12 days of culture had elapsed, CD4+ T cells were isolated. Two million PBMC were seeded per well and grown in the presence of about 9 IU/ml IL-2 and around 10 ug/ml peptides. As concerns this clone: Its antigen is currently unknown.

The sample was CD4+ T cells from PBMCs cultured with HCoV-229E spike peptides, taken before COVID-19 vaccination. The rearrangement links TRBV9 to TRBJ2-1, with 11 bases aligning to TRBD2. This receptor was identified in a human donor who received a COVID-19 vaccine. The DNA of the CDR3 is TGTGCCAGCAGCGTAGGGGTCCTAGCGGGGGGCAATGAGCAGTTCTTC. Protein product: CASSVGVLAGGNEQFF.